One TCR beta chain is described in this entry. Its antigen remains unidentified. These data are taken from a study of T cell responses to AZD1222 COVID-19 vaccine. The study's findings and limits: Baseline testing showed seropositivity in only a handful of AZD1222 recipients. Two doses of AZD1222 preceded a rise in Spike-specific TCR breadth and depth. Donors were largely white British and mainly female; clonal diversity was possibly underestimated.

Trimming removed 3 bases from V and 7 bases from J; junction bases left unmatched: 8. The CDR3 runs 14 residues. Germline V gene sequence: CDR1 ENHRY, CDR2 SYGVKD. TCRdb's copy holds only in-frame clones and misses some; the assay was immunoSEQ multiplex PCR. The sample consists of around 100,000 clones, 80% to 95% of them appearing once. The TCR comes from an adult in good health. The chain employs TRBV10-3 and TRBJ1-2, with 7 bases lining up with TRBD1. The sample was peripheral blood, taken on day 0 of AZD1222 vaccination. The CDR3 DNA sequence: TGTGCCATCAGTGAAATGACAGGGATGTTTGGCTACACCTTC. It translates to CAISEMTGMFGYTF.